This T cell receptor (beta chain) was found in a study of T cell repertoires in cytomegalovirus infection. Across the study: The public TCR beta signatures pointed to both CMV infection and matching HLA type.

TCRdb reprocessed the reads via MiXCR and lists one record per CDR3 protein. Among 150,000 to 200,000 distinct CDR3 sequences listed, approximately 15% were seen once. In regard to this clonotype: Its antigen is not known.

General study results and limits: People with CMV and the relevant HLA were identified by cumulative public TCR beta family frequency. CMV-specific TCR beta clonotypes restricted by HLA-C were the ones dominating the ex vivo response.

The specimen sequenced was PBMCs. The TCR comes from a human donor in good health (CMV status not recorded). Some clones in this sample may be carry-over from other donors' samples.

CDR3 loop: CASKFGGPYNEQFF. The DNA for the CDR3 is TGTGCCAGTAAATTCGGTGGGCCTTACAATGAGCAGTTCTTC. The chain carries TRBV19 and TRBJ2-1, with D hard to call. CDR1 is LNHDA and CDR2 is SQIVND in the germline V gene (reference sequence). The CDR3 extends over 14 amino acids. Trimming removed 7 bases at V and 4 bases at J, with 14 bases between. The whole variable domain, remainder taken from reference TRBV19 and TRBJ2-1, is DGGITQSPKYLFRKEGQNVTLSCEQNLNHDAMYWYRQDPGQGLRLIYYSQIVNDFQKGDIAEGYSVSREKKESFPLTVTSAQKNPTAFYLCASKFGGPYNEQFFGPGTRLTVL.